This T cell receptor (beta chain) emerged from a study of Ad26.COV2.S vaccination and SARS-CoV-2 variants. Across the whole study: Among those in the COV1001 Ad26.COV2.S trial arm was the donor.

Repertoires were generated with immunoSEQ multiplex PCR, while TCRdb's copy carries only in-frame clones and drops some. This table has about 480,000 clones, around nine tenths appearing once. Treatment of the sample: about 20 received Ad26.COV2.S at low or high dose, single or two shots; five or six received placebo; per-sample allocation not given. Material that was analyzed had been drawn on day 63 after the first vaccine or placebo injection. The study used a vaccine consisting of an Ad26 vector that expressed Wuhan-strain SARS-CoV-2 spike. Germline V gives CDR1 LGHNA, CDR2 YSLEER. V lost 0 bases and J lost 8, with 11 bases in between. The CDR3 is 13 amino acids.

V usage is TRBV4-3 and J usage is TRBJ2-7; the D is unclear. The sequenced sample was peripheral blood, obtained in a trial of Ad26.COV2.S vaccine versus placebo. The sequence derives from a person between 18 and 59 years old who received the Ad26.COV2.S COVID-19 vaccine or a placebo. CDR3 amino acids: CASSQDLSMQQYF. CDR3 nucleotides: TGCGCCAGCAGCCAAGATTTATCGATGCAGCAGTACTTC.